This TCR beta chain is from a study of T cell responses to AZD1222 COVID-19 vaccine (dated by TCRdb to the early 2020s). Describing the broader study: A total of approximately 250 trial participants underwent TCR sequencing, of whom 200 to 220 had received two doses of AZD1222 and approximately 26 had received two doses of the MenACWY control vaccine. Trial participants were enrolled by age into subgroups of 18-55, 56-69 and 70-plus years, and around 150, 29 and 61 TCR-sequenced participants, respectively, were included in these subgroups.

Spanning cysteine to phenylalanine, the CDR3 consists of 16 amino acids. CDR3 DNA is the only sequence kept; it has 48 bases, read in frame from the first base. The CDR1 and CDR2 encoded by the germline V gene are SGHTA and FQGTGA. At the junction V is shortened by 1 base and J by 1 base, with 13 bases in between. The CDR3 regions of human TCRbeta chains were analyzed by immunosequencing. The authors' analysis ran thus. Repertoire TCRs were matched against a reference library of SARS-CoV-2-specific TCRs generated with the MIRA antigen-specificity platform. Breadth meant the fraction of unique TCRs that were SARS-CoV-2-associated, whereas depth meant the fraction of total T cells that were SARS-CoV-2-associated. Using the MIRA data, every spike-specific TCR was mapped to the spike region that the TCR reacted to and assigned to either a CD4 or a CD8 class. Log10-transformed breadth and depth values were compared by one-way ANOVA with Sidak's multiple comparisons tests. TCRdb obtained this table from immuneACCESS and retained in-frame rearrangements with V and J assigned. These tables miss some clones; where compared with another copy, unresolved V genes account for less than half of the shortfall, and the remainder is unexplained. The V and J calls and clone size were taken over from that table, and D and trimming were inferred from the DNA. For this sample there are tens of thousands of clones; 88% appear just once. The ten biggest clones cover roughly 12% of the sample.

With respect to this clone: Its antigen target is currently unknown. No per-base quality is available; no much larger clone lies one base away.

Overall results and qualifications from the work: Nearly half of unique spike-specific TCRs reportedly recognized epitopes outside regions mutated in the B.1.351 and B.1.1.7 variants. A significant rise in spike-specific TCR breadth and depth was observed after two AZD1222 doses relative to day 0 and relative to MenACWY recipients. Only five to seven AZD1222 recipients were SARS-CoV-2 seropositive at baseline, limiting conclusions about previously exposed vaccinees. No day 14 peak-response samples were available, so repertoires were characterized only after the peak T cell response. The 56-69-year group was small, and its depth increase did not reach significance, likely because of low power. Most participants were white British and females outnumbered males, and the authors suggested that clonal diversity may have been underestimated. Vaccine-associated CD4 TCRs spanned the whole spike protein, with dominant responses in regions 160-218 and 743-854.

The time point label, as the study defines it: about 28 days (+/-7) after the second vaccine dose. AZD1222 recipients whose second dose came at about 4 weeks and those whose second dose came at about 12 weeks were combined into one group, since spike-specific TCR depth and breadth did not differ between the two schedules. Vaccinee samples came from UK trials COV001 and COV002, including a single-blind randomized controlled phase 2/3 trial of AZD1222 (ChAdOx1 nCoV-19) in healthy adults. For TCRbeta chain sequencing, PBMC samples from trial participants were taken at day 0 and at day 28 after the second dose.

Material: peripheral blood, obtained 28 days after the second AZD1222 dose. The chain couples TRBV7-3 to TRBJ1-1; D gene: possibly TRBD1, on 5 matching bases. This receptor was identified in an adult who received the AZD1222 COVID-19 vaccine. The DNA sequence follows: TGTGCCAGCAGCTTAATAGGCGGAAGGGGGAACACTGAAGCTTTCTTT. Translated, this gives CASSLIGGRGNTEAFF.